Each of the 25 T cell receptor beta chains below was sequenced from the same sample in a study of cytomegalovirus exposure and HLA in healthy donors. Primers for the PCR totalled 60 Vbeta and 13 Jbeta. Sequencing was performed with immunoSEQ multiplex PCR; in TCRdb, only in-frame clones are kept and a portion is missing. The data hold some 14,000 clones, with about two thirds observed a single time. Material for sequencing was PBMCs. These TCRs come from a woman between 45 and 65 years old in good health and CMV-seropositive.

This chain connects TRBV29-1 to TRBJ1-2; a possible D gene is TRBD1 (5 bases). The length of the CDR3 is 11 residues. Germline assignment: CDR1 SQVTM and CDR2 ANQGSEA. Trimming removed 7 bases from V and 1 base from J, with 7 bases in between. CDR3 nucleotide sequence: TGCAGCGGGGGGGGTAACTATGGCTACACCTTC. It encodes CSGGGNYGYTF.

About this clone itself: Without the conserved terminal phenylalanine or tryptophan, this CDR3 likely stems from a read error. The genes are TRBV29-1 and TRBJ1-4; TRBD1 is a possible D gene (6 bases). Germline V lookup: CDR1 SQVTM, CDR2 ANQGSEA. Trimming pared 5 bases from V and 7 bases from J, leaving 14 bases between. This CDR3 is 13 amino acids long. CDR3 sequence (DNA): TGCAGCGTTTGCAGGGGTCCGGGTGAAAAACTGTTTGTT. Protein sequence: CSVCRGPGEKLFV.

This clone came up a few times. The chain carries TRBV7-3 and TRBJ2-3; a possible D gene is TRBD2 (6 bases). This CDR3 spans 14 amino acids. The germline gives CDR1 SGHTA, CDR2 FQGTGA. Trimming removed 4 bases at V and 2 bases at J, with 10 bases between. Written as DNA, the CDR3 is TGTGCCAGCAGCTCGGGACTTAACACAGATACGCAGTATTTT. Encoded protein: CASSSGLNTDTQYF. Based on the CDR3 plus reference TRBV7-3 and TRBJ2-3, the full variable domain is GAGVSQTPSNKVTEKGKYVELRCDPISGHTALYWYRQSLGQGPEFLIYFQGTGAADDSGLPNDRFFAVRPEGSVSTLKIQRTERGDSAVYLCASSSGLNTDTQYFGPGTRLTVL.

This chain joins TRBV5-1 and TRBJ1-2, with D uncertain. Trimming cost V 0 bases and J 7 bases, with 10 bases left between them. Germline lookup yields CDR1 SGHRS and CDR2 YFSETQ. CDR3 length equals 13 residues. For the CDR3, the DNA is TGCGCCAGCAGCTTGGACAATTCTGGTGGCTACACCTTC. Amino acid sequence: CASSLDNSGGYTF.

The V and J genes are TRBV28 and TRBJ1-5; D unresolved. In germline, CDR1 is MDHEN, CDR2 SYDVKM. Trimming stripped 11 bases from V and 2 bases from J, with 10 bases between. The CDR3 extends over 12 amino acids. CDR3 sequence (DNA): TGTGCCTTGGGCGAAGGCAATCAGCCCCAGCATTTT. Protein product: CALGEGNQPQHF.

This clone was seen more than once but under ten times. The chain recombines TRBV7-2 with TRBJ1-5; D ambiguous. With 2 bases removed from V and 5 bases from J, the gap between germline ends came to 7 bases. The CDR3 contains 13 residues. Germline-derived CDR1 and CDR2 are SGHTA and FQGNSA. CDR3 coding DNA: TGTGCCAGCAGCTTATGGGAGCATCAGCCCCAGCATTTT. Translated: CASSLWEHQPQHF. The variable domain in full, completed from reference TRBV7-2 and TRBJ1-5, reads GAGVSQSPSNKVTEKGKDVELRCDPISGHTALYWYRQSLGQGLEFLIYFQGNSAPDKSGLPSDRFSAERTGGSVSTLTIQRTQQEDSAVYLCASSLWEHQPQHFGDGTRLSIL.

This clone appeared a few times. The CDR3 protein is CASRSGSYNEQFF. Written as DNA, the CDR3 is TGTGCCAGCAGGAGCGGCTCCTACAATGAGCAGTTCTTC. The chain combines TRBV6-5 with TRBJ2-1, with a weak D call TRBD2 (5 bases). CDR3 length equals 13 residues. V was shortened by 6 bases and J by 0 bases, with 6 bases between the two germline ends. Germline lookup yields CDR1 MNHEY and CDR2 SVGAGI.

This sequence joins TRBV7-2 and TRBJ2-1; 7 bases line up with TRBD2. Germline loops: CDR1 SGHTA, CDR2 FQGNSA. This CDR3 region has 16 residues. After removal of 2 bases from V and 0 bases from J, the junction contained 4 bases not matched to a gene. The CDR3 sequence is CASSLMWEGSYNEQFF. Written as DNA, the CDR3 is TGTGCCAGCAGCTTAATGTGGGAGGGCTCCTACAATGAGCAGTTCTTC.

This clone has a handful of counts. The CDR3 DNA is TGCGCCAGCAGCCAAGAAGGATTGGTTGATAGCGGGAGGGCCGGGGAGCAGTTCTTC. Its protein is CASSQEGLVDSGRAGEQFF. The J gene is TRBJ2-1, the V gene TRBV4-1, with TRBD2 matching over 11 bases. CDR3 length equals 19 residues. CDR1 is MGHRA and CDR2 is YSYEKL in the germline V gene. The V segment lost 0 bases and the J segment 10 bases; nucleotides outside the gene matches: 17.

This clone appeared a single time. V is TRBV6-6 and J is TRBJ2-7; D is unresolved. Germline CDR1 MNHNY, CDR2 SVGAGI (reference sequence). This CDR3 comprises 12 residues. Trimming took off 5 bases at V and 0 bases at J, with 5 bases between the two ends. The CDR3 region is CASSRSSYEQYF. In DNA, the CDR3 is TGTGCCAGCAGTAGGAGCTCCTACGAGCAGTACTTC.

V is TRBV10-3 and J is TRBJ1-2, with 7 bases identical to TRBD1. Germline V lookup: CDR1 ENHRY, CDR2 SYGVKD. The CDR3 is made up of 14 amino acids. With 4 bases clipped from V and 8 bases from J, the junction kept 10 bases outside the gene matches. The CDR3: CAISADRERKGYTF. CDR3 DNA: TGTGCCATCAGTGCCGACAGGGAGAGGAAAGGCTACACCTTC.

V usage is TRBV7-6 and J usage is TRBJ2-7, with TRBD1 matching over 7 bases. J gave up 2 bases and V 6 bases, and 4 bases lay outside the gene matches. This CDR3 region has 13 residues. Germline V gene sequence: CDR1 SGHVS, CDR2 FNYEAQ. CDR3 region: CASSLQGAYEQYF. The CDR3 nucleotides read TGTGCCAGCAGTCTGCAGGGGGCCTACGAGCAGTACTTC.

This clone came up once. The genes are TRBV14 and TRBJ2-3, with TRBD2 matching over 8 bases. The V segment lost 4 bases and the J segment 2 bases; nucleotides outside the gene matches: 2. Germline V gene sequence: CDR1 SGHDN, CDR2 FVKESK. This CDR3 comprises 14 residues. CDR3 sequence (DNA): TGTGCCAGCAGCCTAGCGGGATACACAGATACGCAGTATTTT. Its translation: CASSLAGYTDTQYF.

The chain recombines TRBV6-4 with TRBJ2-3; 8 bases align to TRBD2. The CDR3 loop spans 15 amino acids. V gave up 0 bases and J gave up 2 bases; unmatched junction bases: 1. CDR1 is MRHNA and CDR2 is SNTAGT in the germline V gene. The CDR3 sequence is CASSDSGRATDTQYF. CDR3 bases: TGTGCCAGCAGTGACTCCGGGAGGGCCACAGATACGCAGTATTTT.

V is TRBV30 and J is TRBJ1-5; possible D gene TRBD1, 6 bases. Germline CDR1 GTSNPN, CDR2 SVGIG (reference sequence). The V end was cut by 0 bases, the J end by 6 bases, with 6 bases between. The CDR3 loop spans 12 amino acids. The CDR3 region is CAWSVQGQPQHF. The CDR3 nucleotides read TGTGCCTGGAGTGTACAGGGTCAGCCCCAGCATTTT.

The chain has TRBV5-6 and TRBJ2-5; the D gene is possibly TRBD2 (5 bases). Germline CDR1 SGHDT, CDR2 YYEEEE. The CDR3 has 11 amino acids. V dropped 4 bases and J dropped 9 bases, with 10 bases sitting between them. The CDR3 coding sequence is TGTGCCAGCAGCCATCAGAGGGCCCAGTACTTC. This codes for CASSHQRAQYF. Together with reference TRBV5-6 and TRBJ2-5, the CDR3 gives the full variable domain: DAGVTQSPTHLIKTRGQQVTLRCSPKSGHDTVSWYQQALGQGPQFIFQYYEEEERQRGNFPDRFSGHQFPNYSSELNVNALLLGDSALYLCASSHQRAQYFGPGTRLLVL.

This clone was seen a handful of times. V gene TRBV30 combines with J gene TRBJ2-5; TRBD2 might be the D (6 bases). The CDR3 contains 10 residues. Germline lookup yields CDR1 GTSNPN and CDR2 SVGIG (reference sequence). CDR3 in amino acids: CACREEAQYF. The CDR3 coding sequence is TGTGCATGCAGGGAGGAGGCCCAGTACTTC.

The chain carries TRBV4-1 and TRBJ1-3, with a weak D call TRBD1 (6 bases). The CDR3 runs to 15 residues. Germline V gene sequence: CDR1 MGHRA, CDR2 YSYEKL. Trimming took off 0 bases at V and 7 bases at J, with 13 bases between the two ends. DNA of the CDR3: TGCGCCAGCAGCCAAGATAGGCACAGGGTGAACACCATATATTTT. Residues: CASSQDRHRVNTIYF.

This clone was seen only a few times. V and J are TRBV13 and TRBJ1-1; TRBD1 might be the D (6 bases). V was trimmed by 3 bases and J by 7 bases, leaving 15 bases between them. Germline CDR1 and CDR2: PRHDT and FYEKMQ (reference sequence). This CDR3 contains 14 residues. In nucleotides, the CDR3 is TGTGCCAGCAGCTTCTGGACAGAATCCCATGAAGCTTTCTTT. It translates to CASSFWTESHEAFF.

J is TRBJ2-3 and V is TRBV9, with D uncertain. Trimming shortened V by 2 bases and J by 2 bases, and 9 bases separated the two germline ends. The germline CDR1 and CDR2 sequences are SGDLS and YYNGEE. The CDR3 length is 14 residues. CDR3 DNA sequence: TGTGCCAGCAGCGTTAATCCCTCCACAGATACGCAGTATTTT. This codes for CASSVNPSTDTQYF.

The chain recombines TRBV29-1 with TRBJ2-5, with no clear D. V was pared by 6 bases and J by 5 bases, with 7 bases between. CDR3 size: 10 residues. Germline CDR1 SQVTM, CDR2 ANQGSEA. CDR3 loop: CSVSQETQYF. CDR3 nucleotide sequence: TGCAGCGTCAGTCAGGAGACCCAGTACTTC.

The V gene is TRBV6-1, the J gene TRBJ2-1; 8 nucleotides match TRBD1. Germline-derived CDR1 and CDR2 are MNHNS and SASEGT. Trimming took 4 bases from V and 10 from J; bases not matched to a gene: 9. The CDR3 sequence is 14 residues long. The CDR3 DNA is TGTGCCAGCAGTGTAGGACAGGGCGTCGACGAGCAGTTCTTC. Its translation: CASSVGQGVDEQFF.

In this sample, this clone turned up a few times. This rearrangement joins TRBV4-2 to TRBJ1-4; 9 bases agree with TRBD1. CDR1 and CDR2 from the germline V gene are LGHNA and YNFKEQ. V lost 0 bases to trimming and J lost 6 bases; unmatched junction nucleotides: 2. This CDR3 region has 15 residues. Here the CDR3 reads CASSQDWTGDEKLFF. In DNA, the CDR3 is TGTGCCAGCAGCCAAGATTGGACAGGGGATGAAAAACTGTTTTTT.

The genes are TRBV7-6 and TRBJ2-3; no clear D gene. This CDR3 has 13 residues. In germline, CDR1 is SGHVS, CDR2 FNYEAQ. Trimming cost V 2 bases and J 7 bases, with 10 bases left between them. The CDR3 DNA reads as TGTGCCAGCAGCTTAAGTGGAGTGAATACGCAGTATTTT. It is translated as CASSLSGVNTQYF.

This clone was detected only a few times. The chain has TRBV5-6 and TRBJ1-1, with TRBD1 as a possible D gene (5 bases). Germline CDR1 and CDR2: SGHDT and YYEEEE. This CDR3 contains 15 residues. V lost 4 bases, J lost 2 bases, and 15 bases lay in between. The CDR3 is CASSPRLTVNTEAFF. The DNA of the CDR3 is TGTGCCAGCAGCCCTCGACTGACAGTAAACACTGAAGCTTTCTTT.